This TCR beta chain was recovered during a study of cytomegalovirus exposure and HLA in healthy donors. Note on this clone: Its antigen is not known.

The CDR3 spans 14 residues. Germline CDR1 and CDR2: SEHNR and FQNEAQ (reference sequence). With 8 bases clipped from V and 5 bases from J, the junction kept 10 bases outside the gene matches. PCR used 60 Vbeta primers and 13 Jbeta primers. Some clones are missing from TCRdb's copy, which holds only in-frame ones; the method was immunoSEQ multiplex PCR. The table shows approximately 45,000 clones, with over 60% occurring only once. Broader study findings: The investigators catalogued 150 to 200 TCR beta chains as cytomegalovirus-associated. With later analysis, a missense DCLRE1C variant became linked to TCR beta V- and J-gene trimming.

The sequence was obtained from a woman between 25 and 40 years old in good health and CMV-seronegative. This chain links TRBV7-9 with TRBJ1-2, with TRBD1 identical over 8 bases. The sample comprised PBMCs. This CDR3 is CASVGTGEYYGYTF. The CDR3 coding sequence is TGTGCCAGCGTGGGGACAGGCGAATATTATGGCTACACCTTC.